This T cell receptor beta chain is drawn from a study of T cell changes during pregnancy in multiple sclerosis. Germline V gene lookup returns CDR1 SGHNT and CDR2 YYREEE (reference sequence). V lost 2 bases, J lost 5 bases, and 11 bases lay in between. This CDR3 is built from 13 residues. Profiled with immunoSEQ multiplex PCR; TCRdb holds only in-frame clones, not every one. Among about 83,000 clones listed, over 80% were seen once. The source was PBMCs, collected in the first trimester of pregnancy. The TCR was taken from a female donor in good health, serving as a control in a pregnancy study. Some clones in this sample may be carry-over from other donors' samples. This chain uses TRBV5-4 with TRBJ2-7, with D uncertain. The CDR3 here is CASSLTDTHEQYF. In nucleotides, the CDR3 is TGTGCCAGCAGCTTAACCGACACACACGAGCAGTACTTC.